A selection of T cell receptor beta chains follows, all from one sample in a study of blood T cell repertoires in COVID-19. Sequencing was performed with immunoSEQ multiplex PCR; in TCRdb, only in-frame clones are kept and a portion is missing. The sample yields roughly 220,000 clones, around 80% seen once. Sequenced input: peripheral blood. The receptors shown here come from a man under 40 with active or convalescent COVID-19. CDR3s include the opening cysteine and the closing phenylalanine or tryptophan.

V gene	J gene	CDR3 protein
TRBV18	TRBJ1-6	CASSPRGQGNSPLHF
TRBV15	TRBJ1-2	CATSRTSQDGYTF
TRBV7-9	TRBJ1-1	CASSFGGEPNTEAFF
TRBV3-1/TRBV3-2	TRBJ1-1	CASSQSSTEAFF
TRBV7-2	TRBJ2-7	CASSLEGAGHYEQYF
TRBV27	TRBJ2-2	CASSLPPFGGGELGELFF
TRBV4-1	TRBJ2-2	CASSQSPATGELFF
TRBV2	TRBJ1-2	CASRQEGYTF
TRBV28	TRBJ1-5	CASRPTQTGYEGNQHF
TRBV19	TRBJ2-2	CASSPPRETGELFF
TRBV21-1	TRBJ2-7	CASSKGDSYEQYF
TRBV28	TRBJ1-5	CASSLRQGYNQPQHF
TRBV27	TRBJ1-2	CASRAGTGVRSDYGYTF
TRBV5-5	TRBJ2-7	CASIPRGSDEQYF
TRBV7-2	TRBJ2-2	CASSLASGGTGELFF
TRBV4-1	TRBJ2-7	CASSQSGASGSGEQYF
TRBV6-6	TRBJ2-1	CASSFVYGGHNEQFF
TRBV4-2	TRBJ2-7	CASSQAGTSDSYEQYF
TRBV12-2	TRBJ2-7	CASRLARTGTIYEQYF
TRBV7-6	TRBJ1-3	CASSKRPAGGPLSGNTIYF
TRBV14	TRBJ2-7	CASSQQGGFYEQYF
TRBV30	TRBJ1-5	CAWSARRDQPQHF
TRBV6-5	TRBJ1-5	CASSRGGGPNQPQHF
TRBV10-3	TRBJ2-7	CAISESPGSSYEQYF
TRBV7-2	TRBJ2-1	CASTPGGSGSISYNEQFF
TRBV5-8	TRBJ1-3	CASGSLSSGNTIYF
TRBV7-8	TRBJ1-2	CASSPRKTDYGYTF
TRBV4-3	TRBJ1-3	CASSQFIPGQKGNTIYF
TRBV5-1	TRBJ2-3	CASRWGLDVPDTQYF
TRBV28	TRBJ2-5	CASSLQGETQYF
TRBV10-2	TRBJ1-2	CASNMGAGIGYTF
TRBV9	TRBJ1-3	CASSLQGGSRRGNTIYF
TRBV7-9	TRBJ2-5	CASSLGGDQETQYF
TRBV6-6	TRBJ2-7	CASRHGNEQYF
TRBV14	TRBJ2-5	CASSQGRTDFQETQYF
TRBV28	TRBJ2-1	CASGGTSGINEQFF
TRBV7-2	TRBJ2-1	CASSLDTSGYNEQFF
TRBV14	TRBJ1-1	CASSQDLSGTEAFF
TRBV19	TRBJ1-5	CASTSSGQGLAQPQHF
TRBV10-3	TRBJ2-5	CAIRTGTAAPGAQYF
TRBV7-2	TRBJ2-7	CASSFRDNYEQYF
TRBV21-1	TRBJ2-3	CASSATGAYTSTDTQYF
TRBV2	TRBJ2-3	CASSVASGRTDTQYF
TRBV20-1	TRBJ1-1	CSASKGQGLNTEAFF
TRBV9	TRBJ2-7	CASSVTGHSYEQYF
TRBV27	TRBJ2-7	CASSPGVYEQYF
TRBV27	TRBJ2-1	CASSLAGLVSNEQFF
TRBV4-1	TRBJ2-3	CASSQYRDSGGTQYF